What follows are 23 T cell receptor beta chains derived from one specimen sequenced in a study of human thymus T cells. The method was immunoSEQ multiplex PCR; TCRdb's version includes in-frame clones alone and lacks a portion of them. Altogether 86,000 or so clones are present, roughly 96% being singletons, with the ten largest covering 0.025% to 0.035%. The source of the thymus tissue was resections taken during corrective heart surgery. Sequencing input: thymus tissue. These receptors originate from a boy under two years old with a congenital heart defect but otherwise immunologically healthy.

V gene TRBV4-2 combines with J gene TRBJ2-7; D unclear. The CDR3 consists of 15 residues. Germline assignment: CDR1 LGHNA and CDR2 YNFKEQ. The germline V and J ends were trimmed by 0 bases and 7 bases, with 16 bases remaining between them. The CDR3 DNA is TGTGCCAGCAGCCAAGAGTTACGGACGCACTTTGAGCAGTACTTC. Translating gives CASSQELRTHFEQYF.

The chain combines TRBV7-2 with TRBJ2-5, with TRBD2 matching over 13 bases. This CDR3 has 19 amino acids. From germline, CDR1 is SGHTA and CDR2 FQGNSA. After removal of 3 bases from V and 2 bases from J, the junction contained 12 bases not matched to a gene. DNA for the CDR3: TGTGCCAGCAGCTTCATCTTACTAGCGGGAGGGCCGGAGCAAGAGACCCAGTACTTC. Its protein is CASSFILLAGGPEQETQYF.

This sequence joins TRBV19 and TRBJ2-7; possible D gene TRBD1, 6 bases. V shed 7 bases and J shed 0 bases, with 10 bases lying between them. The CDR3 runs to 13 residues. Germline values: CDR1 LNHDA, CDR2 SQIVND (reference sequence). DNA for the CDR3: TGTGCCAGTAACGACAGGAGCTCCTACGAGCAGTACTTC. Protein: CASNDRSSYEQYF.

CDR3 nucleotides: TGTGCCTGGAGTGAGAGGGGTCGGGAAAACGGCTACACCTTC. This translates into CAWSERGRENGYTF. The V and J genes are TRBV30 and TRBJ1-2, with D possibly matching TRBD1 (5 bases). V dropped 1 base and J dropped 8 bases, with 17 bases sitting between them. The CDR3 sequence is 14 residues long. The germline V gene has CDR1 GTSNPN and CDR2 SVGIG (reference sequence).

V gene TRBV6-1 combines with J gene TRBJ1-6; a weak D match, TRBD1 (5 bases). Trimming shortened V by 1 base and J by 11 bases, and 15 bases separated the two germline ends. There are 15 residues in the CDR3. In germline, CDR1 is MNHNS, CDR2 SASEGT. This CDR3 reads CASSEGEWGGPPLHF. CDR3 bases: TGTGCCAGCAGTGAAGGGGAATGGGGGGGTCCACCCCTCCACTTT.

The V gene is TRBV28, the J gene TRBJ1-5; no definite D call. V lost 4 bases and J 4 bases, leaving 11 bases between the germline ends. Germline V lookup: CDR1 MDHEN, CDR2 SYDVKM. The CDR3 totals 14 residues. CDR3 protein: CASSSRHQNQPQHF. In DNA, the CDR3 is TGTGCCAGCAGTTCCCGACACCAGAATCAGCCCCAGCATTTT.

The chain joins TRBV28 to TRBJ1-2; D is perhaps TRBD1 (6 bases). The germline V gene encodes CDR1 MDHEN and CDR2 SYDVKM. The CDR3 contains 17 residues. Trimming took off 4 bases at V and 1 base at J, with 19 bases between the two ends. CDR3 nucleotide sequence: TGTGCCAGCAGTTCATTTTTGTCGGCGGACAGTAACTATGGCTACACCTTC. It yields the protein CASSSFLSADSNYGYTF.

The CDR3 DNA reads TGTGCCAGCAGCTTATCAAGAGGGGACTCCTATAATTCACCCCTCCACTTT. Translation gives CASSLSRGDSYNSPLHF. V and J are TRBV7-2 and TRBJ1-6, with D perhaps TRBD1 (5 bases). The CDR3 has 17 residues. Germline lookup yields CDR1 SGHTA and CDR2 FQGNSA. The ends were cut back, 2 bases at V and 0 bases at J, with 11 bases in the middle.

The chain uses TRBV6-4 and TRBJ2-7, with 7 bases lining up with TRBD1. Trimming removed 8 bases from V and 0 bases from J; junction bases left unmatched: 16. Germline values: CDR1 MRHNA, CDR2 SNTAGT. This CDR3 has 17 residues. The CDR3 DNA reads TGTGCCAGCCAATTCCGGGACAGATCCATTTTCTCCTACGAGCAGTACTTC. This encodes CASQFRDRSIFSYEQYF.

The J gene is TRBJ1-1, the V gene TRBV10-3; D is unclear. The V gene's germline CDR1 is ENHRY and CDR2 SYGVKD. V was trimmed by 2 bases and J by 0 bases, leaving 7 bases between them. This CDR3 region has 14 residues. CDR3 sequence reads: CAISETALNTEAFF. In nucleotides, the CDR3 is TGTGCCATCAGTGAGACCGCGCTGAACACTGAAGCTTTCTTT.

This clone was seen a single time. This sequence joins TRBV9 and TRBJ2-7; D unclear. CDR3 size: 16 residues. Germline lookup yields CDR1 SGDLS and CDR2 YYNGEE. V was clipped by 4 bases and J by 5 bases, with 22 bases between them. DNA for the CDR3: TGTGCCAGCAGCCGACTTCTAGGAGCTGTTGGGGACGAGCAGTACTTC. Translation gives CASSRLLGAVGDEQYF. Using reference TRBV9 and TRBJ2-7 for the parts outside the CDR3, the full variable domain is DSGVTQTPKHLITATGQRVTLRCSPRSGDLSVYWYQQSLDQGLQFLIQYYNGEERAKGNILERFSAQQFPDLHSELNLSSLELGDSALYFCASSRLLGAVGDEQYFGPGTRLTVT.

The chain links TRBV15 to TRBJ2-1; 11 bases agree with TRBD2. This CDR3 has 16 residues. The germline V gene has CDR1 LNHNV and CDR2 YYDKDF (reference sequence). V lost 0 bases to trimming and J lost 4 bases; unmatched junction nucleotides: 2. The CDR3 region has the DNA TGTGCCACCAGCAGAGACGGGACTAGCGGATACAATGAGCAGTTCTTC. Its protein is CATSRDGTSGYNEQFF.

The rearrangement joins TRBV4-2 to TRBJ2-3; maybe TRBD2 (7 bases). Per germline, CDR1 LGHNA and CDR2 YNFKEQ. With 1 base removed from V and 3 bases from J, the gap between germline ends came to 23 bases. The CDR3 has 19 amino acids. The CDR3 bases are TGTGCCAGCAGCCAAGGGGGTAGGACAGCGGGGACGGAAACAGATACGCAGTATTTT. It codes for CASSQGGRTAGTETDTQYF.

V gene TRBV7-9 combines with J gene TRBJ2-5; D may be TRBD1 or TRBD2 (5 bases each). Germline V gene data show CDR1 as SEHNR and CDR2 as FQNEAQ (reference sequence). The CDR3 spans 19 residues. V shed 4 bases and J shed 5 bases, with 29 bases lying between them. CDR3 coding DNA: TGTGCCAGCAGCTCCCTGTATCGGGGCTTCCCCCAAAAGGGGGAGACCCAGTACTTC. The encoded protein is CASSSLYRGFPQKGETQYF.

The chain recombines TRBV19 with TRBJ1-3; D is ambiguous. The V end was cut by 0 bases, the J end by 0 bases, with 12 bases between. CDR1 is LNHDA and CDR2 is SQIVND in the germline V gene (reference sequence). CDR3 length equals 17 residues. CDR3 sequence reads: CASSIDREGHSGNTIYF. The DNA for the CDR3 is TGTGCCAGTAGTATAGATCGGGAAGGTCACTCTGGAAACACCATATATTTT. Full variable domain (missing parts from reference TRBV19 and TRBJ1-3): DGGITQSPKYLFRKEGQNVTLSCEQNLNHDAMYWYRQDPGQGLRLIYYSQIVNDFQKGDIAEGYSVSREKKESFPLTVTSAQKNPTAFYLCASSIDREGHSGNTIYFGEGSWLTVV.

The chain combines TRBV7-3 with TRBJ2-1, with TRBD2 matching over 7 bases. J lost 10 bases, V lost 1 base, and 16 bases had no gene match. Germline V gene sequence: CDR1 SGHTA, CDR2 FQGTGA. The CDR3 is 17 residues long. The CDR3 nucleotides are TGTGCCAGCAGCTTAAAGTCTGGCCCGGGACCCGGGGGGGAGCAGTTCTTC. Residues: CASSLKSGPGPGGEQFF.

The gene calls are TRBV7-9 and TRBJ2-5, with 8 bases that match TRBD1. The CDR3 totals 15 residues. J was trimmed by 5 bases and V by 5 bases; bases with no gene match: 10. The germline CDR1 and CDR2 sequences are SEHNR and FQNEAQ (reference sequence). The CDR3 DNA follows: TGTGCCAGCAGCCCCAGGGGGCTGTCGGGCGAGACCCAGTACTTC. It specifies CASSPRGLSGETQYF.

This clone was observed a handful of times. The chain has TRBV10-1 and TRBJ1-2; D possibly corresponds to TRBD1 (5 bases). The CDR3 is 13 amino acids. Looked up from germline, CDR1 is WNHNN and CDR2 is SYGVQD (reference sequence). CDR3: CATHRSANYGYTF. The CDR3 bases are TGCGCGACGCACAGGTCCGCTAACTATGGCTACACCTTC.

The chain couples TRBV6-6 to TRBJ2-2; 8 bases map to TRBD1. CDR3 length: 14 amino acids. The ends lost 7 bases at V and 6 bases at J; junction bases unmatched: 7. In germline, CDR1 is MNHNY, CDR2 SVGAGI (reference sequence). In nucleotides, the CDR3 is TGTGCCAGCATCCTGAACAGGGGGTCCGGGGAGCTGTTTTTT. Translated: CASILNRGSGELFF.

This clone was recorded once. The chain joins TRBV28 to TRBJ2-7; 7 positions match TRBD2. Unmatched junction bases numbered 4, after V lost 4 bases and J lost 1 base. Per germline, CDR1 MDHEN and CDR2 SYDVKM. This CDR3 contains 14 residues. The CDR3 coding sequence is TGTGCCAGCAGTTATACTAGCGATTCCTACGAGCAGTACTTC. The encoded protein is CASSYTSDSYEQYF. Looking up the rest from reference TRBV28 and TRBJ2-7 gives the full variable domain: DVKVTQSSRYLVKRTGEKVFLECVQDMDHENMFWYRQDPGLGLRLIYFSYDVKMKEKGDIPEGYSVSREKKERFSLILESASTNQTSMYLCASSYTSDSYEQYFGPGTRLTVT.

Worth noting for this clone: Here the CDR3 omits its conserved ending phenylalanine or tryptophan, so a read error is the likely source. Because the CDR3's place on the DNA is in doubt, the DNA is left out and the CDR3 is given as listed by TCRdb. This sequence joins TRBV12-5 and TRBJ2-6; TRBD1 was called by the table and not checked on the DNA. CDR1 and CDR2 (germline): LGHNT, FRNRAP. Counting both end residues, the CDR3 totals 12 amino acids. CDR3 in amino acids: CASGLPYLQDKV.

Only one count was recorded for this clone. The rearrangement links TRBV19 to TRBJ1-1, with 12 positions matching TRBD1. CDR3 size: 15 residues. The ends lost 9 bases at V and 1 base at J; junction bases unmatched: 6. Germline V gene data show CDR1 as LNHDA and CDR2 as SQIVND (reference sequence). CDR3 in DNA: TGTGCCAGCCGGGGACAGGGGGCATCGAACACTGAAGCTTTCTTT. Its translation: CASRGQGASNTEAFF.

The rearrangement links TRBV28 to TRBJ1-2, with D possibly matching TRBD1 (6 bases). Trimming pared 0 bases from V and 2 bases from J, leaving 13 bases between. This CDR3 region has 16 residues. Looked up from germline, CDR1 is MDHEN and CDR2 is SYDVKM. CDR3 bases: TGTGCCAGCAGTTTATGCCCCGACAGGCCCAACTATGGCTACACCTTC. Translated, it gives CASSLCPDRPNYGYTF.